Listed below are T cell receptor beta chains from one sample, sequenced in a study of blood T cells in healthy people across ages. TCRdb fed the 5' RACE reads into MiXCR, producing one record per CDR3 protein. The repertoire holds about 1.5 million distinct CDR3 sequences, with roughly two fifths as singletons. The sequenced sample was blood. The receptors originated from a woman younger than 35 in good health. CDR3s include the opening cysteine and the closing phenylalanine or tryptophan. Fields, in order: V gene, D gene, J gene, clone size, CDR3 DNA, CDR3 protein. D genes are given only for firm matches. Rows may omit the clone size; those that give it use once, few, many or a size class.

v_gene: TRBV6-2/TRBV6-3; d_gene: .; j_gene: TRBJ2-1; abundance: few; CDR3nt: TGTGCCAGCAGCGACCCAAACAATGAGCAGTTCTTC; CDR3aa: CASSDPNNEQFF
v_gene: TRBV2; d_gene: .; j_gene: TRBJ2-3; abundance: .; CDR3nt: TGTGCCAGCATCGTCCCAACAGTCACAGATACGCAGTATTTT; CDR3aa: CASIVPTVTDTQYF
v_gene: TRBV7-9; d_gene: .; j_gene: TRBJ2-1; abundance: .; CDR3nt: TGTGCCAGCAGCTTAGAGGCCTATGAGCAGTTCTTC; CDR3aa: CASSLEAYEQFF
v_gene: TRBV2; d_gene: TRBD2; j_gene: TRBJ2-1; abundance: few; CDR3nt: TGTGCCAGCAGATGGACTAGCGGGAGTAATGAGCAGTTCTTC; CDR3aa: CASRWTSGSNEQFF
v_gene: TRBV6-5; d_gene: .; j_gene: TRBJ2-2; abundance: .; CDR3nt: TGTGCCAGCAGTGGCGGGACAACGAACACCGGGGAGCTGTTTTTT; CDR3aa: CASSGGTTNTGELFF
v_gene: TRBV20-1; d_gene: .; j_gene: TRBJ2-1; abundance: .; CDR3nt: TGCAGTGCTAGAGTTGACATAAATTCCAATGAGCAGTTCTTC; CDR3aa: CSARVDINSNEQFF
v_gene: TRBV20-1; d_gene: .; j_gene: TRBJ2-7; abundance: few; CDR3nt: TGCAGTGCTAGAGTGGCTGCGCGATTTTCCTACGAGCAGTACTTC; CDR3aa: CSARVAARFSYEQYF
v_gene: TRBV7-9; d_gene: .; j_gene: TRBJ1-4; abundance: .; CDR3nt: TGTGCCAGCAGCTTAGCGGGGAAGTCCAATGAAAAACTGTTTTTT; CDR3aa: CASSLAGKSNEKLFF
v_gene: TRBV10-3; d_gene: TRBD1; j_gene: TRBJ2-5; abundance: few; CDR3nt: TGTGCCATCAGTCCAGTGACAGGGGGCATAGAGACCCAGTACTTC; CDR3aa: CAISPVTGGIETQYF
v_gene: TRBV10-2; d_gene: TRBD1; j_gene: TRBJ2-7; abundance: .; CDR3nt: TGCGCCAGCAGTGGGGGGACAGGGGTGGACGAGCAGTACTTC; CDR3aa: CASSGGTGVDEQYF
v_gene: TRBV6-5; d_gene: .; j_gene: TRBJ1-6; abundance: few; CDR3nt: TGTGCCAGCAGTTACTCGAGTTACGATTCACCCCTCCACTTT; CDR3aa: CASSYSSYDSPLHF
v_gene: TRBV11-2; d_gene: TRBD2; j_gene: TRBJ2-1; abundance: once; CDR3nt: TGTGCCAGCAGCAGACTAGCGGGGGGGTGGTATGAGCAGTTCTTC; CDR3aa: CASSRLAGGWYEQFF
v_gene: TRBV9; d_gene: TRBD1; j_gene: TRBJ2-1; abundance: few; CDR3nt: TGTGCCAGCAGCGGCTCCCAGGGGGCGGATGAGCAGTTCTTC; CDR3aa: CASSGSQGADEQFF
v_gene: TRBV27; d_gene: .; j_gene: TRBJ1-2; abundance: .; CDR3nt: TGTGCCAGCAAGTTCGTGGGGGAGGGATATGGCTACACCTTC; CDR3aa: CASKFVGEGYGYTF
v_gene: TRBV5-1; d_gene: .; j_gene: TRBJ2-5; abundance: .; CDR3nt: TGCGCCAGCAGCTGGGGGACGGAGTCCTACAAGCAGTACTTC; CDR3aa: CASSWGTESYKQYF
v_gene: TRBV6-5; d_gene: .; j_gene: TRBJ2-7; abundance: few; CDR3nt: TGTGCCAGCAGTCGGGGGGCAGGTTGGGGCTCCTACGAGCAGTACTTC; CDR3aa: CASSRGAGWGSYEQYF
v_gene: TRBV9; d_gene: .; j_gene: TRBJ1-1; abundance: .; CDR3nt: TGTGCCAGCAGCGTAGACCCGAACACTGGAGCTTTCTTT; CDR3aa: CASSVDPNTGAFF
v_gene: TRBV27; d_gene: .; j_gene: TRBJ2-1; abundance: .; CDR3nt: TGTGCCAGCAGTTTATCGCCCCTATCACCTAATGAGCAGTTCTTC; CDR3aa: CASSLSPLSPNEQFF
v_gene: TRBV29-1; d_gene: .; j_gene: TRBJ2-6; abundance: .; CDR3nt: TGCAGCGTTGAGTCCGCATACTCTGGGGCCAACGTCCTGACTTTC; CDR3aa: CSVESAYSGANVLTF
v_gene: TRBV18; d_gene: TRBD2; j_gene: TRBJ2-7; abundance: .; CDR3nt: TGTGCCAGCTCAACTCGGACTAGCGGGGGGAGCGCCTACAATGAGCAGTACTTC; CDR3aa: CASSTRTSGGSAYNEQYF
v_gene: TRBV7-9; d_gene: .; j_gene: TRBJ1-2; abundance: .; CDR3nt: TGTGCCAGCAGCTTAAATTCTCCCTCGGCTCCTGGCTACACCTTC; CDR3aa: CASSLNSPSAPGYTF
v_gene: TRBV5-1; d_gene: .; j_gene: TRBJ1-1; abundance: few; CDR3nt: TGCGCCAGCAGCTTGGAAGGGCGTGCTGAAGCTTTCTTT; CDR3aa: CASSLEGRAEAFF
v_gene: TRBV5-1; d_gene: TRBD1; j_gene: TRBJ1-5; abundance: few; CDR3nt: TGCGCCAGCAGCTTGGTGGCAGGGGGCCAGCCCCAGCATTTT; CDR3aa: CASSLVAGGQPQHF
v_gene: TRBV6-2/TRBV6-3; d_gene: .; j_gene: TRBJ1-2; abundance: .; CDR3nt: TGTGCCAGCAGTTACGGCCGGACCCCTGACTATGGCTACACCTTC; CDR3aa: CASSYGRTPDYGYTF
v_gene: TRBV11-2; d_gene: .; j_gene: TRBJ2-3; abundance: .; CDR3nt: TGTGCCAGCAGCTTAGGAGGGGTCCAAGATACGCAGTATTTT; CDR3aa: CASSLGGVQDTQYF
v_gene: TRBV20-1; d_gene: .; j_gene: TRBJ2-5; abundance: .; CDR3nt: TGCAGTGCTACGGGGACCCAGTACTTC; CDR3aa: CSATGTQYF
v_gene: TRBV7-2; d_gene: .; j_gene: TRBJ2-7; abundance: few; CDR3nt: TGTGCCAGCAGCGTAATGGGCCTAAGAAGCTACGAGCAGTACTTC; CDR3aa: CASSVMGLRSYEQYF
v_gene: TRBV6-2/TRBV6-3; d_gene: .; j_gene: TRBJ2-3; abundance: .; CDR3nt: TGTGCCAGCAGTTACGTTCGGGCTACAAGCACAGATACGCAGTATTTT; CDR3aa: CASSYVRATSTDTQYF
v_gene: TRBV4-3; d_gene: TRBD1; j_gene: TRBJ1-1; abundance: few; CDR3nt: TGCGCCAGCAGCCGCCGGGACAGGGGTTTCACTGAAGCTTTCTTT; CDR3aa: CASSRRDRGFTEAFF
v_gene: TRBV3-1; d_gene: TRBD1; j_gene: TRBJ1-2; abundance: few; CDR3nt: TGTGCCAGCAGCCATGAAATGACCCCGGACAGGAGAGAGTATGGCTACACCTTC; CDR3aa: CASSHEMTPDRREYGYTF
v_gene: TRBV19; d_gene: TRBD2; j_gene: TRBJ2-1; abundance: few; CDR3nt: TGTGCCAGTAGTATTTCCCGACTAGCGGGGCCTCACAATGAGCAGTTCTTC; CDR3aa: CASSISRLAGPHNEQFF
v_gene: TRBV7-7; d_gene: .; j_gene: TRBJ2-1; abundance: .; CDR3nt: TGTGCTAGCAGCCCCAGGAGAGGGCATGAGCAGTTCTTC; CDR3aa: CASSPRRGHEQFF
v_gene: TRBV20-1; d_gene: TRBD2; j_gene: TRBJ2-3; abundance: few; CDR3nt: TGCAGTGCTGTCGGACTAGCGGGGCCTCGAGATACGCAGTATTTT; CDR3aa: CSAVGLAGPRDTQYF
v_gene: TRBV12-3/TRBV12-4; d_gene: .; j_gene: TRBJ2-1; abundance: few; CDR3nt: TGTGCCAGCAGTTTATTTGGGCCCTACAATGAGCAGTTCTTC; CDR3aa: CASSLFGPYNEQFF
v_gene: TRBV6-6; d_gene: TRBD1; j_gene: TRBJ1-2; abundance: few; CDR3nt: TGTGCCAGCAAGCGGGACAGTTCCTATGGCTACACCTTC; CDR3aa: CASKRDSSYGYTF
v_gene: TRBV3-1; d_gene: TRBD2; j_gene: TRBJ2-7; abundance: few; CDR3nt: TGTGCCAGCAGCCAGTTGGGCGGGAGCTCGGACGAGCAGTACTTC; CDR3aa: CASSQLGGSSDEQYF
v_gene: TRBV29-1; d_gene: .; j_gene: TRBJ1-2; abundance: few; CDR3nt: TGCAGCGTTCCAAGGGGGAATGATGGCTACACCTTC; CDR3aa: CSVPRGNDGYTF
v_gene: TRBV28; d_gene: .; j_gene: TRBJ2-3; abundance: few; CDR3nt: TGTGCCAGCAAATCCGACATACGTATCACAGATACGCAGTATTTT; CDR3aa: CASKSDIRITDTQYF
v_gene: TRBV20-1; d_gene: TRBD2; j_gene: TRBJ2-1; abundance: .; CDR3nt: TGCAGTGCTAGAGAGCCTAGCGGGAACTCCAATGAGCAGTTCTTC; CDR3aa: CSAREPSGNSNEQFF
v_gene: TRBV7-9; d_gene: TRBD1; j_gene: TRBJ2-5; abundance: .; CDR3nt: TGTGCCAGCAGCTCACGGACAGGGCTAGCAGAGACCCAGTACTTC; CDR3aa: CASSSRTGLAETQYF
v_gene: TRBV12-3/TRBV12-4; d_gene: .; j_gene: TRBJ1-2; abundance: .; CDR3nt: TGTGCCAGCGGTCAGCGAAGAGGCTACACCTTC; CDR3aa: CASGQRRGYTF
v_gene: TRBV29-1; d_gene: .; j_gene: TRBJ2-1; abundance: .; CDR3nt: TGCAGCGTTGAACCCCATGGCCGCCGGGACAATGAGCAGTTCTTC; CDR3aa: CSVEPHGRRDNEQFF